This T cell receptor beta chain comes out of a study of T cells after yellow fever vaccination. Study outcomes and limitations: Boosting was followed by the reappearance of most primary-vaccination clones (around 95% CD4, more than 70% CD8).

A single record per CDR3 protein comes from TCRdb applying MiXCR to the 5' RACE reads. The sample contains some 350,000 distinct CDR3 sequences, 4% of which appear only once. This clonotype was recorded many times. The antigen is undetermined. CDR3 length: 14 amino acids. V shed 1 base and J shed 6 bases, with 10 bases lying between them. The material was PBMCs, obtained 5 days after the yellow fever booster vaccination. This receptor was identified in a young man who received the YFV17D yellow fever vaccine. The rearrangement joins TRBV12-3 or TRBV12-4 to TRBJ2-1, with D maybe TRBD1 (5 bases). The CDR3 DNA reads TGTGCCAGCAGTTTAGACAGGCAGCTCAATGAGCAGTTCTTC. This translates into CASSLDRQLNEQFF.